Listed below are T cell receptor beta chains from one sample, sequenced in a study of identical twins. MiXCR was run by TCRdb on the 5' RACE reads, yielding one entry per CDR3 protein. The data hold roughly 1,500,000 distinct CDR3 sequences, with less than 40% observed a single time. Material: cord blood. These receptors all stem from a newborn girl in good health. Each CDR3 is given with its conserved first and last residue. D genes are given only for firm matches. Clone size, where shown, is once, few, many, or a class for clones that have expanded.

v_gene: TRBV29-1
d_gene: TRBD2
j_gene: TRBJ2-3
abundance: many
CDR3nt: TGCAGCGCTAGGGACTACCCAACGCAGTATTTT
CDR3aa: CSARDYPTQYF

v_gene: TRBV3-1
d_gene: TRBD1
j_gene: TRBJ2-3
abundance: -
CDR3nt: TGTGCCAGCAGCCTTGGGACAGGGGGATCGGATACGCAGTATTTT
CDR3aa: CASSLGTGGSDTQYF

v_gene: TRBV5-1
d_gene: -
j_gene: TRBJ2-7
abundance: -
CDR3nt: TGCGCCAGCAGCTTCAGGGGGGCGCCGGGGAATGAGCAGTACTTC
CDR3aa: CASSFRGAPGNEQYF

v_gene: TRBV4-1
d_gene: -
j_gene: TRBJ2-3
abundance: few
CDR3nt: TGCGCCAGCAGCCAAGCTCCTCCTCGACAGCATTCTAGCACAGATACGCAGTATTTT
CDR3aa: CASSQAPPRQHSSTDTQYF

v_gene: TRBV21-1
d_gene: -
j_gene: TRBJ2-4
abundance: few
CDR3nt: TGTGCCAGCAGCGGCCGGGACCAGCCCCTCAAAAACATTCAGTACTTC
CDR3aa: CASSGRDQPLKNIQYF

v_gene: TRBV4-1
d_gene: TRBD2
j_gene: TRBJ2-7
abundance: few
CDR3nt: TGCGCCAGCAGCCCAGTGATCGGCGGGAGCTCCTACGAGCAGTACTTC
CDR3aa: CASSPVIGGSSYEQYF

v_gene: TRBV7-2
d_gene: -
j_gene: TRBJ2-1
abundance: -
CDR3nt: TGTGCCAGCAGCTTAGATCCGTCGTACAATGAGCAGTTCTTC
CDR3aa: CASSLDPSYNEQFF

v_gene: TRBV4-1
d_gene: TRBD1
j_gene: TRBJ1-1
abundance: -
CDR3nt: TGCGCCAGCAGCCCTGGACAGGTTCCAATGAACACTGAAGCTTTCTTT
CDR3aa: CASSPGQVPMNTEAFF

v_gene: TRBV5-1
d_gene: TRBD2
j_gene: TRBJ2-1
abundance: -
CDR3nt: TGCGCCAGCAGTCGACTAGCGGGCGTCCAAGAGACCCAGTTCTTC
CDR3aa: CASSRLAGVQETQFF

v_gene: TRBV20-1
d_gene: -
j_gene: TRBJ2-3
abundance: -
CDR3nt: TGCAGTGCCCCTAGGCGGGACGGGGATACGCAGTATTTT
CDR3aa: CSAPRRDGDTQYF

v_gene: TRBV7-8
d_gene: TRBD1
j_gene: TRBJ2-1
abundance: -
CDR3nt: TGTGCCAGCAGCTCCTCTTACCGGGACAGAAGAAAAGAGCAGTTCTTC
CDR3aa: CASSSSYRDRRKEQFF

v_gene: TRBV7-9
d_gene: -
j_gene: TRBJ1-2
abundance: few
CDR3nt: TGTGCCAGCAGCCCAGAGGGGAGCTACACCTTC
CDR3aa: CASSPEGSYTF

v_gene: TRBV7-2
d_gene: TRBD2
j_gene: TRBJ2-7
abundance: few
CDR3nt: TGTGCCAGCAGCTTAGCACCCGGGACTAGCGGGAGGGCGAGGGAGCAGTACTTC
CDR3aa: CASSLAPGTSGRAREQYF

v_gene: TRBV13
d_gene: TRBD1
j_gene: TRBJ1-1
abundance: -
CDR3nt: TGTGCCAGCACCGATCGGGACAGGGGTCGGAACACTGAAGCTTTCTTT
CDR3aa: CASTDRDRGRNTEAFF

v_gene: TRBV7-9
d_gene: TRBD1
j_gene: TRBJ1-2
abundance: many
CDR3nt: TGTGCCAGCAGCTTACCTCTTGACAGGGGGCGAATCTATGGCTACACCTTC
CDR3aa: CASSLPLDRGRIYGYTF

v_gene: TRBV12-3/TRBV12-4
d_gene: TRBD1
j_gene: TRBJ1-2
abundance: few
CDR3nt: TGTGCCAGCAGTCGGGACAGTATAGGGGGCGGCTACACCTTC
CDR3aa: CASSRDSIGGGYTF

v_gene: TRBV7-9
d_gene: -
j_gene: TRBJ1-2
abundance: many
CDR3nt: TGTGCCAGCAGCTATAATCCGACTGCCCCCTACACCTTC
CDR3aa: CASSYNPTAPYTF

v_gene: TRBV28
d_gene: -
j_gene: TRBJ2-1
abundance: once
CDR3nt: TGTGCCAGCAGTTCCGGACTACTAAACAATGAGCAGTTCTTC
CDR3aa: CASSSGLLNNEQFF

v_gene: TRBV6-5
d_gene: -
j_gene: TRBJ2-3
abundance: few
CDR3nt: TGTGCCAGCAGTGATGACTTGGGGGGCACAGATACGCAGTATTTT
CDR3aa: CASSDDLGGTDTQYF

v_gene: TRBV20-1
d_gene: -
j_gene: TRBJ2-1
abundance: few
CDR3nt: TGCAGTGCTAGAGATTCCTATTCGAGCTCCTACAATGAGCAGTTCTTC
CDR3aa: CSARDSYSSSYNEQFF

v_gene: TRBV7-2
d_gene: TRBD2
j_gene: TRBJ2-3
abundance: -
CDR3nt: TGTGCCAGCAGCTTAGGACCAGCGGGAGGGCCGTTAGATACGCAGTATTTT
CDR3aa: CASSLGPAGGPLDTQYF

v_gene: TRBV20-1
d_gene: -
j_gene: TRBJ1-3
abundance: -
CDR3nt: TGCAGTGCTAGTCCCCGGGGAGCAGCAGGAAACACCATATATTTT
CDR3aa: CSASPRGAAGNTIYF

v_gene: TRBV20-1
d_gene: TRBD1
j_gene: TRBJ1-2
abundance: -
CDR3nt: TGCAGTGCTAGTGGGGGACAGGGCCGCTATGGCTGCACCTTC
CDR3aa: CSASGGQGRYGCTF

v_gene: TRBV11-2
d_gene: -
j_gene: TRBJ2-7
abundance: few
CDR3nt: TGTGCCAGCAGCTGTCCCTGGACCCCCCCGCCCTTCGATAGCTCCTACGAGCAGTACTTC
CDR3aa: CASSCPWTPPPFDSSYEQYF

v_gene: TRBV27
d_gene: -
j_gene: TRBJ2-3
abundance: -
CDR3nt: TGTGCCAACAGTATGAAGCCCACAGATACGCAGTATTTT
CDR3aa: CANSMKPTDTQYF

v_gene: TRBV29-1
d_gene: -
j_gene: TRBJ1-5
abundance: many
CDR3nt: TGCAGCGTTGCCGACTTGGCGGGTAGCAATCAGCCCCAGCATTTT
CDR3aa: CSVADLAGSNQPQHF

v_gene: TRBV12-3/TRBV12-4
d_gene: -
j_gene: TRBJ2-7
abundance: many
CDR3nt: TGTGCCAGCAGTTTACGGTACTACGAGCAGTACTTC
CDR3aa: CASSLRYYEQYF

v_gene: TRBV12-3/TRBV12-4
d_gene: TRBD1
j_gene: TRBJ1-2
abundance: few
CDR3nt: TGTGCCAGCAGTGGCCGACAGGGCGACTATGGCTACACCTTC
CDR3aa: CASSGRQGDYGYTF

v_gene: TRBV29-1
d_gene: -
j_gene: TRBJ1-2
abundance: -
CDR3nt: TGCAGCGTTGACTTACACGGGTCCTTCGAAGGCTACACCTTC
CDR3aa: CSVDLHGSFEGYTF

v_gene: TRBV12-5
d_gene: TRBD1
j_gene: TRBJ2-5
abundance: -
CDR3nt: TGTGCTAGTGGTTTGGTACGAGGAAGCGGACAGGTCCAAGAGACCCAGTACTTC
CDR3aa: CASGLVRGSGQVQETQYF

v_gene: TRBV12-3/TRBV12-4
d_gene: TRBD1
j_gene: TRBJ1-2
abundance: -
CDR3nt: TGTGCCAGCTCAAATGACAGGGGCGGTCACTATGGCTACACCTTC
CDR3aa: CASSNDRGGHYGYTF

v_gene: TRBV10-3
d_gene: -
j_gene: TRBJ2-1
abundance: once
CDR3nt: TGTGCCATCAGTGAGCGGGCTACCAATGAGCGGTTCTTC
CDR3aa: CAISERATNERFF

v_gene: TRBV10-1
d_gene: TRBD2
j_gene: TRBJ2-1
abundance: -
CDR3nt: TGCGCCAGCAGTGAGAATCCTGCGGGGGGGATTCCTAACTTATACAATGAGCAGTTCTTC
CDR3aa: CASSENPAGGIPNLYNEQFF

v_gene: TRBV5-1
d_gene: TRBD1
j_gene: TRBJ2-7
abundance: -
CDR3nt: TGCGCCAGCAGCTTTCAGCGAGGGACAGTACCTCCCTACGAGCAGTACTTC
CDR3aa: CASSFQRGTVPPYEQYF

v_gene: TRBV5-1
d_gene: -
j_gene: TRBJ2-3
abundance: -
CDR3nt: TGCGCCGGCAGCTTGGCCCAGTTGGCAGATACGCAGTATTTT
CDR3aa: CAGSLAQLADTQYF

v_gene: TRBV12-3/TRBV12-4
d_gene: -
j_gene: TRBJ1-4
abundance: many
CDR3nt: TGTGCCAGCAGTTTCAGGGGTAATGAAAAACTGTTTTTT
CDR3aa: CASSFRGNEKLFF

v_gene: TRBV28
d_gene: -
j_gene: TRBJ2-5
abundance: few
CDR3nt: TGTGCCAGCAAGGCTCCAGAGACCCAGTACTTC
CDR3aa: CASKAPETQYF

v_gene: TRBV10-3
d_gene: TRBD1
j_gene: TRBJ1-5
abundance: -
CDR3nt: TGTGCCATCAGGGGGACAGAAAATCAGCCCCAGCATTTT
CDR3aa: CAIRGTENQPQHF

v_gene: TRBV6-6
d_gene: -
j_gene: TRBJ1-2
abundance: -
CDR3nt: TGTGCCAGCAGCTATCTCGGTCTTGAGGGTGGCTACACCTTC
CDR3aa: CASSYLGLEGGYTF

v_gene: TRBV25-1
d_gene: -
j_gene: TRBJ1-4
abundance: -
CDR3nt: TGTGCCAGCAGTTCTCCTAATCGGAAAAATGAAAAACTGTTTTTT
CDR3aa: CASSSPNRKNEKLFF

v_gene: TRBV12-3/TRBV12-4
d_gene: TRBD1
j_gene: TRBJ2-2
abundance: few
CDR3nt: TGTGCCAGCAGAAAACAGGGGGCGAACACCGGGGAGCTGTTTTTT
CDR3aa: CASRKQGANTGELFF

v_gene: TRBV4-2
d_gene: -
j_gene: TRBJ2-5
abundance: few
CDR3nt: TGTGCCAGCAGCAAACAATCCCTAGCGCCCCAAGAGACCCAGTACTTC
CDR3aa: CASSKQSLAPQETQYF

v_gene: TRBV7-9
d_gene: -
j_gene: TRBJ2-3
abundance: -
CDR3nt: TGTGCCAGCAGCTATAGCGGTGTACCCACAGATACGCAGTATTTT
CDR3aa: CASSYSGVPTDTQYF

v_gene: TRBV24-1
d_gene: -
j_gene: TRBJ2-1
abundance: -
CDR3nt: TGTGCCACCAGTGATGCCCACTTCAATGAGCAGTTCTTC
CDR3aa: CATSDAHFNEQFF

v_gene: TRBV6-1
d_gene: TRBD2
j_gene: TRBJ2-3
abundance: -
CDR3nt: TGTGCCAGCAGCGGAGGACTAGCTCCTACAGATACGCAGTATTTT
CDR3aa: CASSGGLAPTDTQYF

v_gene: TRBV25-1
d_gene: -
j_gene: TRBJ1-1
abundance: few
CDR3nt: TGTGCCAGCAGTGTTTCCGGGACACTGAACACTGAAGCTTTCTTT
CDR3aa: CASSVSGTLNTEAFF

v_gene: TRBV28
d_gene: -
j_gene: TRBJ1-6
abundance: -
CDR3nt: TGTGCCAGCAGTTTAGTTCTCTCACCCCTCCACTTT
CDR3aa: CASSLVLSPLHF

v_gene: TRBV20-1
d_gene: TRBD2
j_gene: TRBJ2-1
abundance: few
CDR3nt: TGCAGTGCTAGACGGACTAGCGGGAGCTCCTACAATGAGCAGTTCTTC
CDR3aa: CSARRTSGSSYNEQFF

v_gene: TRBV20-1
d_gene: TRBD2
j_gene: TRBJ2-1
abundance: few
CDR3nt: TGCAGTGCTAGAGACCCTAGCGGGTCCAATGAGCAGTTCTTC
CDR3aa: CSARDPSGSNEQFF

v_gene: TRBV11-1
d_gene: -
j_gene: TRBJ1-1
abundance: -
CDR3nt: TGTGCCAGCAGCTTAGCGCCAATCGGGGCTGAAGCTTTCTTT
CDR3aa: CASSLAPIGAEAFF

v_gene: TRBV5-1
d_gene: -
j_gene: TRBJ2-3
abundance: -
CDR3nt: TGCGCCAGCGGCTTTGGGGCCTCAGATACGCAGTATTTT
CDR3aa: CASGFGASDTQYF

v_gene: TRBV25-1
d_gene: -
j_gene: TRBJ1-1
abundance: -
CDR3nt: TGTGCCAGCAGTGTCCCCAGGGATGAGGCTCACACTGAAGCTTTCTTT
CDR3aa: CASSVPRDEAHTEAFF

v_gene: TRBV7-2
d_gene: TRBD2
j_gene: TRBJ2-3
abundance: -
CDR3nt: TGTGCCAGCAGCTGGACCGGGACTAGGCCTAGCACAGATACGCAGTATTTT
CDR3aa: CASSWTGTRPSTDTQYF

v_gene: TRBV7-2
d_gene: TRBD2
j_gene: TRBJ2-1
abundance: many
CDR3nt: TGTGCCAGCAGCTTATTAGGGACTAGCGGGAGATATGAGCAGTTCTTC
CDR3aa: CASSLLGTSGRYEQFF

v_gene: TRBV19
d_gene: -
j_gene: TRBJ1-5
abundance: -
CDR3nt: TGTGCCAGTAGTATCACCAGGGGATATAGCAATCAGCCCCAGCATTTT
CDR3aa: CASSITRGYSNQPQHF

v_gene: TRBV4-2
d_gene: -
j_gene: TRBJ2-3
abundance: few
CDR3nt: TGTGCCAGCAGCCAAAGGGAGGCAGATACGCAGTATTTT
CDR3aa: CASSQREADTQYF

v_gene: TRBV12-2
d_gene: -
j_gene: TRBJ2-7
abundance: -
CDR3nt: TGTGCAAGTCTCTTCTTCTTCCGGAGCTCCTACAATGAGCAGTACTTC
CDR3aa: CASLFFFRSSYNEQYF

v_gene: TRBV12-3/TRBV12-4
d_gene: TRBD2
j_gene: TRBJ2-1
abundance: -
CDR3nt: TGTGCCAGCGCCCCCCGTTGGGGGGGGAACTACAATGAGCAGTTCTTC
CDR3aa: CASAPRWGGNYNEQFF

v_gene: TRBV20-1
d_gene: -
j_gene: TRBJ2-7
abundance: few
CDR3nt: TGCAGTGCTAGACCCGGGCTGAATACCTACGAGCAGTACTTC
CDR3aa: CSARPGLNTYEQYF

v_gene: TRBV20-1
d_gene: TRBD2
j_gene: TRBJ2-7
abundance: few
CDR3nt: TGCAGTGCTAGCCTCGGGACTAGCCCTTCCTACGAGCAGTACTTC
CDR3aa: CSASLGTSPSYEQYF